The rows below give T cell receptor beta chains drawn from one sample of a study of blood T cell repertoires in COVID-19. TCRdb keeps only in-frame clones here, not all; method: immunoSEQ multiplex PCR. The table includes approximately 54,000 clones, about 86% detected once. Sequencing used peripheral blood. The receptors were sampled from a man older than 75 with active COVID-19. CDR3s include the opening cysteine and the closing phenylalanine or tryptophan. The D gene is left open where the match is weak. A row's size may be missing; if present it is once, few, many or a size class.

V	size	J	D	DNA	CDR3
TRBV9	NA	TRBJ2-3	TRBD1	TGTGCCAGCAGCCGTACCGGGACAGAGGTGGGTACGCAGTATTTT	CASSRTGTEVGTQYF
TRBV4-3	NA	TRBJ1-5	NA	TGCGCCAGCAGCCAAGATACAAGGAGGTATCAGCCCCAGCATTTT	CASSQDTRRYQPQHF
TRBV30	NA	TRBJ2-5	NA	TGTGCCTGGAGCCATAGCTGGAGGCAAGAGACCCAGTACTTC	CAWSHSWRQETQYF
TRBV5-6	NA	TRBJ1-1	TRBD1	TGTGCCAGCAGCCCGGGACAGGGGGTTTTGACTGAAGCTTTCTTT	CASSPGQGVLTEAFF
TRBV27	NA	TRBJ1-1	NA	TGTGCCAGCAGTTTACCCCCCCCGGGCACTGAAGCTTTCTTT	CASSLPPPGTEAFF
TRBV7-2	NA	TRBJ1-5	TRBD1	TGTGCCAGCAGCAGGGACAGCACTAGCAATCAGCCCCAGCATTTT	CASSRDSTSNQPQHF
TRBV6-2/TRBV6-3	NA	TRBJ1-5	NA	TGTGCCAGCAGTTACTCGAACAGGAATCAGCCCCAGCATTTT	CASSYSNRNQPQHF
TRBV5-1	NA	TRBJ1-4	NA	TGCGCCAGCAGCACAGGGTTCGCGGGAAAACTGTTTTTT	CASSTGFAGKLFF
TRBV19	NA	TRBJ2-5	TRBD2	TGTGCCAGTAGGACGTTCTTCGCGGGAGCCCCGGGGGAGACCCAGTACTTC	CASRTFFAGAPGETQYF
TRBV19	NA	TRBJ1-3	NA	TGTGCCAGTAATCCACAGGGAAGAAGCACTGGAAACACCATATATTTT	CASNPQGRSTGNTIYF
TRBV28	NA	TRBJ2-7	NA	TGTGCCAGCAGACGTTCCCAGGGTTCCTACGAGCAGTACTTC	CASRRSQGSYEQYF
TRBV19	NA	TRBJ2-2	NA	TGTGCCAGTAGTATAAGGAGCGAGGGAGACACCGGGGAGCTGTTTTTT	CASSIRSEGDTGELFF
TRBV28	once	TRBJ2-1	TRBD2	TGTGCCAGCAGTTCACCTAGCGGATTCTACAATGAGCAGTTCTTC	CASSSPSGFYNEQFF
TRBV28	NA	TRBJ2-1	NA	TGTGCCAGCAGTCAAAGGGGTAGCTCCTACAATGAGCAGTTCTTC	CASSQRGSSYNEQFF
TRBV30	NA	TRBJ2-5	TRBD1	TGTGCCTGGAGTGTAGGACAGGGTGGAAAGACCCAGTACTTC	CAWSVGQGGKTQYF
TRBV4-3	NA	TRBJ2-1	TRBD2	TGCGCCAGCAGCCAAGATCGCACTAGCGGGAGTAATGAGCAGTTCTTC	CASSQDRTSGSNEQFF
TRBV6-2/TRBV6-3	NA	TRBJ2-1	NA	TGTGCCAGCAGTTATGGTGGTCGGGAGAGGCCGTTCTTC	CASSYGGRERPFF
TRBV6-2/TRBV6-3	NA	TRBJ2-3	NA	TGTGCCAGCAGTATGAGGGCCCGGGATACGCAGTATTTT	CASSMRARDTQYF
TRBV4-1	NA	TRBJ1-3	NA	TGCGCCAGCAGCCAAGAAGGGAGTATTGGAAACACCATATATTTT	CASSQEGSIGNTIYF